These 5 T cell receptor beta chains originate from one sample sequenced in a study of beta chain features in type 1 diabetes. Study-level results: Among all four CD4+ subsets, Type 1 diabetes patients had TCRB CDR3s that were moderately but significantly shorter.

The antigens for these receptors are not known. The whole isolated RNA underwent reverse transcription, so sequencing captured expressed TCRB transcripts. The data were produced by immunoSEQ multiplex PCR, yet TCRdb's version contains in-frame clones alone and is incomplete. The sample shows fewer than 450,000 clones, 13% of them seen only once. Material: naive CD4+ T cells from blood. Receptors originate from a young woman with type 1 diabetes.

The V call is TRBV7-8, the J call TRBJ2-1; TRBD1 matches at 7 bases. This CDR3 region has 12 residues. Trimming at V came to 2 bases and at J to 11 bases, leaving 3 bases not matched to a gene. Germline assignment: CDR1 SGHVS and CDR2 FQNEAQ. CDR3 DNA sequence: TGTGCCAGCAGCTTAACGGACAGGCAGCAGTTCTTC. This sequence encodes CASSLTDRQQFF.

This clone was recorded a few times. CDR3 bases: TGCGCCAGCAGCCCCGATCGGGGGCTAGCGGGAGGAGGGGAGCAGTTCTTC. This sequence encodes CASSPDRGLAGGGEQFF. V gene TRBV5-1 combines with J gene TRBJ2-1; 11 positions agree with TRBD2. Germline-derived CDR1 and CDR2 are SGHRS and YFSETQ. The CDR3 has 17 residues. Unmatched junction bases numbered 16, after V lost 4 bases and J lost 10 bases.

This clone has only a few counts. The chain employs TRBV2 and TRBJ2-1, with a possible D match to TRBD2 (6 bases). V lost 8 bases, J lost 7 bases, and 21 bases lay in between. Germline V gene lookup returns CDR1 SNHLY and CDR2 FYNNEI. The CDR3 runs 15 residues. The CDR3 loop is CASRRLVFDLNEQFF. CDR3 DNA sequence: TGTGCCAGCCGGAGACTAGTCTTCGACTTAAATGAGCAGTTCTTC.

Details on this clone: Other DNA sequences of this sample code for an identical CDR3. This sequence joins TRBV5-1 and TRBJ2-5; D not certain. Trimming shortened V by 0 bases and J by 1 base, and 4 bases separated the two germline ends. The CDR3 extends over 13 amino acids. The germline CDR1 and CDR2 sequences are SGHRS and YFSETQ. CDR3 sequence: CASSLGSQETQYF. CDR3 in DNA: TGCGCCAGCAGCTTGGGCAGCCAAGAGACCCAGTACTTC.

In its sample, this clone was seen a few times. CDR3 residues: CASSPRSGDTEAFF. CDR3 DNA sequence: TGTGCCAGCTCACCCCGATCGGGGGACACTGAAGCTTTCTTT. The chain recombines TRBV18 with TRBJ1-1; the D gene is possibly TRBD1 (5 bases). V shed 3 bases and J shed 3 bases, with 11 bases lying between them. The CDR3 is 14 amino acids. Germline CDR1 reads KGHSH; CDR2 reads LQKENI.